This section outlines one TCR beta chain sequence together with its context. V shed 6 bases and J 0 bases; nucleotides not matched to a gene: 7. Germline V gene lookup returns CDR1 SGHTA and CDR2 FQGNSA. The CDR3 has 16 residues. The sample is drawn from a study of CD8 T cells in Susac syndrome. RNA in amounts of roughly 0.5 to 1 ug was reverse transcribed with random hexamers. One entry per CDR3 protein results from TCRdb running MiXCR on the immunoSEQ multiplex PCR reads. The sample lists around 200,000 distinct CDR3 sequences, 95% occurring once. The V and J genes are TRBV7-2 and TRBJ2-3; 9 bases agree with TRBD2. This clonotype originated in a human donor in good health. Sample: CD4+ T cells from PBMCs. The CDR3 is CASRGASGASTDTQYF. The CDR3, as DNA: TGTGCCAGCAGGGGGGCTAGCGGGGCTAGCACAGATACGCAGTATTTT.